The T cell receptor beta chain under discussion was sequenced for a study of cytomegalovirus exposure and HLA in healthy donors. Looking at the study overall: Earlier, 95 million to 130 million unique TCR beta sequences were recovered from 170 million or so T cells by an analysis.

This CDR3 is 15 amino acids long. Per the germline V gene, CDR1 is SGHRS and CDR2 is YFSETQ. V was pared by 0 bases and J by 3 bases, with 3 bases of the junction left unmatched. 13 Jbeta primers and 60 Vbeta primers were used for the PCR. Sequencing used immunoSEQ multiplex PCR; TCRdb keeps in-frame clones, though not all of them. The sample gives roughly 150,000 clones, around 75% of which show up once; approximately 11% is in the top ten. The chain links TRBV5-1 to TRBJ2-5, with 9 bases matching TRBD2. The origin of this receptor is a man aged 18-30 years in good health and CMV-seropositive. The specimen sequenced was PBMCs. The CDR3 nucleotides read TGCGCCAGCAGCTTGGGTAGCGGGAGTGAAGAGACCCAGTACTTC. Translated: CASSLGSGSEETQYF.